This T cell receptor (beta chain) originates from a study of blood T cell repertoires in COVID-19. Germline V gives CDR1 LNHDA, CDR2 SQIVND (reference sequence). J was trimmed by 4 bases and V by 6 bases; bases with no gene match: 2. The CDR3 has 13 amino acids. The assay was immunoSEQ multiplex PCR, and TCRdb's table has in-frame clones only and misses some. The table lists 55,000 to 70,000 clones, under 85% of them singletons, with around 3.7% in the top ten. The rearrangement joins TRBV19 to TRBJ1-5, with 8 bases lining up with TRBD1. This clonotype was obtained from a woman older than 75 with acute or convalescent COVID-19. Material: peripheral blood. The CDR3 DNA reads TGTGCCAGTAGCACAGGGGGGAATCAGCCCCAGCATTTT. This gives the protein CASSTGGNQPQHF.